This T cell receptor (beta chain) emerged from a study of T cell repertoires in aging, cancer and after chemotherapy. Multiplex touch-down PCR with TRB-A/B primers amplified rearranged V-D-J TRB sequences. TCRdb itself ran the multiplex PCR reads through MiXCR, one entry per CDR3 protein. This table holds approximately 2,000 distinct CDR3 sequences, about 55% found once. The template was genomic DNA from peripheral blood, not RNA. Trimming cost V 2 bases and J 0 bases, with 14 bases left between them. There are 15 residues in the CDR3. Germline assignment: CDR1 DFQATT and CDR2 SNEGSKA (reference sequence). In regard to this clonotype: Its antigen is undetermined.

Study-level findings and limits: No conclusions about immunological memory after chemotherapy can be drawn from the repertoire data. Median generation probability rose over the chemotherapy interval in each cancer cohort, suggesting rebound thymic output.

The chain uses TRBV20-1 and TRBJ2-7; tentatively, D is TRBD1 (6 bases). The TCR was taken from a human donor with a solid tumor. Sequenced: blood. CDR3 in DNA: TGCAGTGCTAGAAGGTCTTCAGGGGCCTCCTACGAGCAGTACTTC. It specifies CSARRSSGASYEQYF.